The rows below give T cell receptor beta chains drawn from one sample of a study of T cells expressing NK-cell markers. For each CDR3 protein, TCRdb gives one entry from its re-call of the 5' RACE reads, without DNA. This table lists 550,000 or so distinct CDR3 sequences. Source material: blood T cells: a sorted CD56 or NKG2C T cell subset, CD4+ or CD8+ T cells, or bulk PBMC T cells (not recorded which). These receptors came from a man aged 18 to 29 in good health. Both conserved end residues are part of each CDR3.

TRBJ2-7 | TRBV29-1 | CSVDGRGANEQYF
TRBJ1-5 | TRBV5-1 | CASSLEALGGLQPQHF
TRBJ2-4 | TRBV7-6 | CASSLRSRELAKNIQYF
TRBJ1-6 | TRBV11-2 | CASSLEMQANSPLHF
TRBJ2-3 | TRBV7-8 | CASSLVTGTGAVDTQYF
TRBJ2-1 | TRBV4-3 | CASSQDFRLANEQFF
TRBJ2-2 | TRBV20-1 | CSARDLDRDYTGELFF
TRBJ2-2 | TRBV6-5 | CASSILAGELFFF
TRBJ2-4 | TRBV12-3/TRBV12-4 | CASSYSGTSTNIQYF
TRBJ2-5 | TRBV7-9 | CASSGGVYQETQYF
TRBJ2-1 | TRBV7-2 | CASSQLGFSGVEQFF
TRBJ2-2 | TRBV5-1 | CASSPLGRVPGELFF
TRBJ1-5 | TRBV20-1 | CSARDGRGRQPQHF
TRBJ2-1 | TRBV20-1 | CSARDGQGDNEQFF